The 19 T cell receptor beta chains listed next were all sequenced from one sample in a study of blood T cell repertoires in COVID-19. This table comes from immunoSEQ multiplex PCR, and its TCRdb copy is limited to in-frame clones, with some not included. Here the sample spans fewer than 85,000 clones, about 90% being singletons. The source material was peripheral blood. Source of these receptors: a human donor in a cohort sampled during active COVID-19.

This rearrangement joins TRBV2 to TRBJ1-1; TRBD1 matches 10 bases. This CDR3 contains 14 residues. The germline V gene encodes CDR1 SNHLY and CDR2 FYNNEI. J gave up 1 base and V 7 bases, and 3 bases lay outside the gene matches. CDR3 coding DNA: TGTGCCAGCACCCGACAGGGGGCGAACACTGAAGCTTTCTTT. It translates to CASTRQGANTEAFF.

This chain uses TRBV5-8 with TRBJ1-6; D not certain. The germline V gene encodes CDR1 SGHTS and CDR2 YDEGEE. With 4 bases removed from V and 9 bases from J, the gap between germline ends came to 14 bases. The CDR3 extends over 14 amino acids. This CDR3 is CASSLRPTGSPLHF. CDR3 coding DNA: TGTGCCAGCAGCCTTAGACCTACGGGTTCACCCCTCCACTTT. The full variable domain, its missing parts supplied by reference TRBV5-8 and TRBJ1-6, is EAGVTQSPTHLIKTRGQQATLRCSPISGHTSVYWYQQALGLGLQFLLWYDEGEERNRGNFPPRFSGRQFPNYSSELNVNALELEDSALYLCASSLRPTGSPLHFGNGTRLTVT.

CDR3 loop: CASRLASYNEQFF. CDR3 DNA: TGTGCCAGCAGGCTTGCTAGTTACAATGAGCAGTTCTTC. This chain links TRBV12-3 or TRBV12-4 with TRBJ2-1; D unresolved. Trimming took off 6 bases at V and 4 bases at J, with 10 bases between the two ends. This CDR3 is 13 amino acids long.

This chain connects TRBV11-2 to TRBJ1-1; possible D gene TRBD1, 5 bases. CDR3 size: 14 residues. The V end was cut by 6 bases, the J end by 0 bases, with 11 bases between. Looked up from germline, CDR1 is SGHAT and CDR2 is FQNNGV. CDR3 sequence: CASRFTGMNTEAFF. CDR3 sequence (DNA): TGTGCCAGCAGATTTACAGGAATGAACACTGAAGCTTTCTTT.

By share, this clone ranks as medium-sized. This rearrangement joins TRBV6-2 or TRBV6-3 to TRBJ2-7; 11 positions agree with TRBD1. The germline CDR1 and CDR2 sequences are MNHEY and SVGEGT. V gave up 4 bases and J gave up 2 bases; unmatched junction bases: 10. The CDR3 sequence is 17 residues long. CDR3 sequence: CASSSVDGDRGTYEQYF. The CDR3 DNA reads as TGTGCCAGCAGTTCAGTTGACGGGGACAGGGGGACCTACGAGCAGTACTTC.

This clone was counted only a few times. The chain joins TRBV30 to TRBJ1-1; no firm D call. V shed 7 bases and J shed 11 bases, with 29 bases lying between them. Germline CDR1 and CDR2: GTSNPN and SVGIG (reference sequence). CDR3 size: 15 residues. CDR3 bases: TGTGCCTCGGCAATTGGCGGGAGTTTCGCCTCGGGGGCTTTCTTT. Translation: CASAIGGSFASGAFF.

The chain links TRBV30 to TRBJ1-2; tentatively, D is TRBD1 (5 bases). The CDR3 totals 12 residues. Trimming took 2 bases from V and 8 from J, leaving 12 bases between them. Germline values: CDR1 GTSNPN, CDR2 SVGIG (reference sequence). The CDR3 reads CAWSSGGGGYTF. CDR3 DNA: TGTGCCTGGAGTTCCGGGGGAGGAGGCTACACCTTC.

The chain joins TRBV24-1 to TRBJ2-1; D is unclear. V lost 2 bases and J lost 4, with 11 bases in between. Germline CDR1 is KGHDR and CDR2 is SFDVKD. CDR3 length: 15 residues. The CDR3 sequence is CATSDYPQTYNEQFF. The CDR3 DNA sequence: TGTGCCACCAGTGATTACCCGCAAACATACAATGAGCAGTTCTTC.

The chain employs TRBV2 and TRBJ1-1, with D maybe TRBD1 (5 bases). V dropped 7 bases and J dropped 5 bases, with 17 bases sitting between them. The CDR3 has 14 residues. Germline-derived CDR1 and CDR2 are SNHLY and FYNNEI. The CDR3: CASTQGQGRTEAFF. The CDR3 DNA follows: TGTGCCAGCACTCAAGGTCAGGGTCGGACTGAAGCTTTCTTT.

CDR3 DNA sequence: TGTGCCAGCAGCCAAGGGACAGGGGATCAGCCCCAGCATTTT. Translated, it gives CASSQGTGDQPQHF. V and J are TRBV3-1 (or the pseudogene TRBV3-2) and TRBJ1-5; 9 bases fit TRBD1. V was pared by 1 base and J by 5 bases, with 0 bases of the junction left unmatched. The length of the CDR3 is 14 residues. The germline gives CDR1 LGHDT, CDR2 YNNKEL (reference sequence).

The gene calls are TRBV5-4 and TRBJ1-1; maybe TRBD1 (6 bases). Looked up from germline, CDR1 is SGHNT and CDR2 is YYREEE (reference sequence). The CDR3 contains 15 residues. V lost 2 bases, J lost 1 base, and 12 bases lay in between. CDR3 loop: CASSFHREGNTEAFF. CDR3 bases: TGTGCCAGCAGCTTCCACAGGGAAGGGAACACTGAAGCTTTCTTT.

The rearrangement joins TRBV27 to TRBJ1-2, with 11 bases lining up with TRBD1. V lost 4 bases and J lost 4; bases outside the gene matches: 2. This CDR3 comprises 14 residues. Per germline, CDR1 MNHEY and CDR2 SMNVEV (reference sequence). CDR3 amino acids: CASSYGTGGYGYTF. The CDR3 DNA reads as TGTGCCAGCAGTTACGGGACAGGGGGCTATGGCTACACCTTC.

The V call is TRBV2, the J call TRBJ2-2, with D uncertain. The CDR3 has 14 amino acids. The V gene's germline CDR1 is SNHLY and CDR2 FYNNEI. Trimming removed 6 bases at V and 4 bases at J, with 12 bases between. The CDR3 DNA reads as TGTGCCAGCAGGGCACCCCCGGGCACCGGGGAGCTGTTTTTT. Translated: CASRAPPGTGELFF.

This sequence joins TRBV11-2 and TRBJ1-2, with 8 bases fitting TRBD1. V trimming: 5 bases; J trimming: 1 base; junction bases outside the gene matches: 15. This CDR3 is built from 18 residues. The germline CDR1 and CDR2 sequences are SGHAT and FQNNGV. CDR3 DNA sequence: TGTGCCAGCAGCGCCATACAGGGGGGTTCCCCTCGTAACTATGGCTACACCTTC. This codes for CASSAIQGGSPRNYGYTF.

The V call is TRBV30, the J call TRBJ2-7; the D is unclear. The CDR3 contains 12 residues. Germline V gene data show CDR1 as GTSNPN and CDR2 as SVGIG (reference sequence). With 7 bases removed from V and 0 bases from J, the gap between germline ends came to 10 bases. CDR3 region: CAFALHSYEQYF. DNA of the CDR3: TGTGCCTTTGCCTTACACTCCTACGAGCAGTACTTC.

The CDR3 here is CAWSVRGGNSPLHF. DNA for the CDR3: TGTGCCTGGAGTGTACGGGGAGGTAATTCACCCCTCCACTTT. The V and J genes are TRBV30 and TRBJ1-6; D not resolved. Germline V gene sequence: CDR1 GTSNPN, CDR2 SVGIG (reference sequence). This CDR3 has 14 residues. Deletions cut 0 bases from V and 6 bases from J, with 9 bases between.

This clone was recorded only once. The V call is TRBV5-6, the J call TRBJ2-3, with 12 bases that match TRBD2. V gave up 2 bases and J gave up 7 bases; unmatched junction bases: 5. CDR1 and CDR2 from the germline V gene are SGHDT and YYEEEE. This CDR3 is built from 15 residues. The CDR3 loop reads CASSLGLAGRHTQYF. CDR3 nucleotide sequence: TGTGCCAGCAGCTTAGGACTAGCGGGGCGGCATACGCAGTATTTT. The full variable domain, in which reference TRBV5-6 and TRBJ2-3 provide the parts outside the CDR3, is DAGVTQSPTHLIKTRGQQVTLRCSPKSGHDTVSWYQQALGQGPQFIFQYYEEEERQRGNFPDRFSGHQFPNYSSELNVNALLLGDSALYLCASSLGLAGRHTQYFGPGTRLTVL.

A few counts support this clone. The V call is TRBV7-3, the J call TRBJ2-7; TRBD1 matches at 9 bases. The CDR3 is 14 residues long. CDR1 is SGHTA, CDR2 FQGTGA, per germline. Trimming removed 4 bases from V and 2 bases from J; junction bases left unmatched: 3. CDR3 in amino acids: CASSSRTGAYEQYF. CDR3 coding DNA: TGTGCCAGCAGCTCTCGGACAGGGGCCTACGAGCAGTACTTC.

This clone was detected many times. The chain has TRBV27 and TRBJ1-1, with D maybe TRBD1 (6 bases). This CDR3 region has 16 residues. V was trimmed by 6 bases and J by 1 base, leaving 18 bases between them. Germline V CDR1 and CDR2: MNHEY, SMNVEV (reference sequence). The DNA of the CDR3 is TGTGCCAGCAGCCCCGCAGCAAGCAGGGGGAACACTGAAGCTTTCTTT. Protein product: CASSPAASRGNTEAFF.